This TCR beta chain was recovered during a study of cytomegalovirus exposure and HLA in healthy donors. About the research overall: Earlier results showed 90 million to 120 million unique TCR beta sequences derived from roughly 200 million T cells. Among the 398 genotyped donors, approximately 81% were placed in the Caucasian-associated ancestry cluster. General observations from the study: Immune exposure data for these donors was limited to CMV serostatus. TCR beta V- and J-gene trimming was later associated with a missense DCLRE1C variant.

13 Jbeta primers and 60 Vbeta primers were used for the PCR. The assay was immunoSEQ multiplex PCR, and TCRdb's table has in-frame clones only and misses some. The sample holds about 190,000 clones, approximately 79% seen once. Concerning this clone itself: The target antigen is unknown.

Trimming took 1 base from V and 4 from J, leaving 11 bases between them. The V gene's germline CDR1 is SEHNR and CDR2 FQNEAQ (reference sequence). This CDR3 region has 14 residues. The sequencing input was PBMCs. The chain carries TRBV7-9 and TRBJ2-7; D ambiguous. This TCR was sampled from a woman aged 18 to 35 in good health and CMV-seronegative. Here the CDR3 reads CASSLVQLGYEQYF. For the CDR3, the DNA is TGTGCCAGCAGCTTAGTACAGCTTGGGTACGAGCAGTACTTC.